This T cell receptor (beta chain) is drawn from a study of blood T cell repertoires in COVID-19. Germline V lookup: CDR1 SGHDN, CDR2 FVKESK. The CDR3 has 15 amino acids. Trimming took 8 bases from V and 1 from J, leaving 17 bases between them. The table came from immunoSEQ multiplex PCR; TCRdb's copy has only in-frame clones and leaves some out. The sample holds about 370,000 clones, 70% to 90% seen once. Sequencing was performed on peripheral blood. The chain couples TRBV14 to TRBJ1-1, with a tentative D call TRBD1 (5 bases). This sequence originates from a woman under 40 with COVID-19, enrolled during active disease. CDR3 region: CASADGGGRNTEAFF. The CDR3 DNA follows: TGTGCCAGCGCAGACGGGGGGGGAAGGAACACTGAAGCTTTCTTT.